The 18 T cell receptor beta chains presented below share a single source sample, sequenced in a study of T cells in Graves' hyperthyroidism and ophthalmopathy. TCR beta CDR3 sequences were amplified from RNA transcripts. The study used the HTBI primer set for a first-round RT-PCR of the TCR CDR3. TCRdb reprocessed the multiplex PCR reads with MiXCR, giving one entry per CDR3 protein. The table records roughly 96,000 distinct CDR3 sequences, around 52% of them present only once. Sample: blood. The receptors derive from a woman aged 40-49 years with Graves' hyperthyroidism.

This clonotype ranks as large. V usage is TRBV20-1 and J usage is TRBJ1-5, with a possible D match to TRBD1 (6 bases). Deletions cut 6 bases from V and 7 bases from J, with 13 bases between. CDR1 and CDR2 from the germline V gene are DFQATT and SNEGSKA (reference sequence). The CDR3 sequence is 12 residues long. DNA for the CDR3: TGCAGTGCCGAAGAGGGGGGACAGCCCCAGCATTTT. Translated, it gives CSAEEGGQPQHF.

This clonotype was detected ten times or more. This chain joins TRBV9 and TRBJ2-7, with D tentatively TRBD1 or TRBD2 (5 bases each). The CDR3 has 13 amino acids. CDR1 and CDR2 (germline): SGDLS, YYNGEE. Trimming took 4 bases from V and 0 from J, leaving 8 bases between them. The chain's CDR3 is CASSYGTSYEQYF. The CDR3 DNA reads as TGTGCCAGCAGCTATGGGACCTCCTACGAGCAGTACTTC. The full variable domain, its missing parts supplied by reference TRBV9 and TRBJ2-7, is DSGVTQTPKHLITATGQRVTLRCSPRSGDLSVYWYQQSLDQGLQFLIQYYNGEERAKGNILERFSAQQFPDLHSELNLSSLELGDSALYFCASSYGTSYEQYFGPGTRLTVT.

This clonotype has ten or more counts. The chain employs TRBV9 and TRBJ1-5; D not resolved. Looked up from germline, CDR1 is SGDLS and CDR2 is YYNGEE. This CDR3 contains 18 residues. With 0 bases removed from V and 3 bases from J, the gap between germline ends came to 19 bases. In DNA form, the CDR3 reads TGTGCCAGCAGCGTAGCTAAGGACTTATCTCGTTCCAATCAGCCCCAGCATTTT. This sequence encodes CASSVAKDLSRSNQPQHF.

At least ten counts were recorded for this clonotype. The rearrangement joins TRBV29-1 to TRBJ1-2, with a possible D match to TRBD1 (5 bases). Germline CDR1 and CDR2: SQVTM and ANQGSEA. V was cut by 5 bases and J by 1 base, with 17 bases left in between. The CDR3 consists of 15 residues. CDR3 in amino acids: CSVFPGRRGNYGYTF. Written as DNA, the CDR3 is TGCAGCGTTTTCCCAGGTAGAAGGGGTAACTATGGCTACACCTTC.

V is TRBV20-1 and J is TRBJ1-2; weak D call: TRBD1 (6 bases). Trimming took 6 bases from V and 0 from J, leaving 11 bases between them. The germline gives CDR1 DFQATT, CDR2 SNEGSKA (reference sequence). This CDR3 is built from 13 residues. The CDR3 nucleotides are TGCAGTGCCTGGGACATGGCTAACTATGGCTACACCTTC. Protein sequence: CSAWDMANYGYTF.

The chain uses TRBV7-9 and TRBJ2-7; TRBD1 is a possible D gene (5 bases). CDR3 length equals 15 residues. V lost 0 bases and J 0 bases, leaving 9 bases between the germline ends. Germline V lookup: CDR1 SEHNR, CDR2 FQNEAQ (reference sequence). CDR3 sequence: CASSLASGPSYEQYF. As DNA, the CDR3 is TGTGCCAGCAGCTTAGCGTCAGGGCCCTCCTACGAGCAGTACTTC.

This clonotype appeared a few times. One end of the junction varies from germline; a read error may be responsible. V is TRBV7-9 and J is TRBJ1-5; D is uncertain. The CDR3 totals 15 residues. Germline V gene lookup returns CDR1 SEHNR and CDR2 FQNEAQ (reference sequence). The CDR3: CASSQGFGGHQPQHF. The CDR3 DNA reads TGCGCCAGCAGCCAAGGTTTCGGAGGGCACCAGCCCCAGCATTTT.

This sequence joins TRBV29-1 and TRBJ1-2; 7 nucleotides align to TRBD1. The CDR3 runs 14 residues. From germline, CDR1 is SQVTM and CDR2 ANQGSEA. The V and J ends lost 7 bases and 5 bases, in that order; junction bases with no gene match: 13. CDR3 in amino acids: CSAGRGGAWYGYTF. The DNA of the CDR3 is TGCAGCGCTGGGAGAGGGGGCGCTTGGTATGGCTACACCTTC.

A single count supports this clonotype. The V and J genes are TRBV9 and TRBJ1-2; D may be TRBD1 (6 bases). The CDR3 extends over 15 amino acids. Germline CDR1 SGDLS, CDR2 YYNGEE. Deletions cut 0 bases from V and 0 bases from J, with 9 bases between. The CDR3: CASSVGDTTNYGYTF. The CDR3 DNA follows: TGTGCCAGCAGCGTAGGGGACACTACTAACTATGGCTACACCTTC.

This clonotype is a singleton in its sample. The chain carries TRBV2 and TRBJ2-5, with 16 bases identical to TRBD2. In germline, CDR1 is SNHLY, CDR2 FYNNEI. The CDR3 runs 17 residues. The V and J ends lost 6 bases and 3 bases, in that order; junction bases with no gene match: 7. CDR3 sequence (DNA): TGTGCCAGCAGGGGGACTAGCGGGAGGGCCGGGAAAGAGACCCAGTACTTC. It specifies CASRGTSGRAGKETQYF.

This clonotype was found once. The rearrangement links TRBV7-8 to TRBJ2-5, with 9 positions matching TRBD2. This CDR3 is built from 16 residues. Trimming removed 5 bases from V and 2 bases from J; junction bases left unmatched: 9. Germline loops: CDR1 SGHVS, CDR2 FQNEAQ. This CDR3 reads CASSMTAGGLQETQYF. The CDR3 DNA reads as TGTGCCAGCAGCATGACAGCGGGAGGCCTTCAAGAGACCCAGTACTTC.

This clonotype was detected many times. The chain employs TRBV12-3 or TRBV12-4 and TRBJ2-7; D gene unclear. The CDR3 loop spans 13 amino acids. The V and J ends lost 1 base and 4 bases respectively, with 8 bases between them. The CDR3 protein is CASSLGVRYEQYF. In DNA form, the CDR3 reads TGTGCCAGCAGTTTAGGGGTACGGTACGAGCAGTACTTC.

This clonotype showed up many times. The chain links TRBV28 to TRBJ1-5, with 7 bases matching TRBD1. Germline CDR1 MDHEN, CDR2 SYDVKM. With V trimmed by 5 bases and J by 3 bases, 4 bases remained unmatched. This CDR3 spans 14 amino acids. CDR3 nucleotide sequence: TGTGCCAGCAGTGGCGGGACAGTCAATCAGCCCCAGCATTTT. It encodes CASSGGTVNQPQHF.

Comments on this clonotype: A read error is possible here, since a much larger clone lies one base away. V gene TRBV2 combines with J gene TRBJ2-7; 12 nucleotides agree with TRBD2. CDR3 length: 14 residues. Per the germline V gene, CDR1 is SNHLY and CDR2 is FYNNEI. Trimming removed 6 bases from V and 11 bases from J; junction bases left unmatched: 11. In DNA form, the CDR3 reads TGTGCCAGCAGCTTGGAACTAGCGGGAGGTACGGAGTACTTC. It yields the protein CASSLELAGGTEYF.

This clonotype was seen a few times. The rearrangement uses TRBV10-3 and TRBJ2-7; D remains ambiguous. The CDR3 has 15 amino acids. Germline assignment: CDR1 ENHRY and CDR2 SYGVKD. V was clipped by 0 bases and J by 2 bases, with 11 bases between them. In DNA form, the CDR3 reads TGTGCCATCAGTGAGTCGAATAGGTTCGCCTACGAGCAGTACTTC. Encoded protein: CAISESNRFAYEQYF.

This clonotype was recorded many times. This rearrangement joins TRBV29-1 to TRBJ2-7, with D perhaps TRBD2 (5 bases). Germline-derived CDR1 and CDR2 are SQVTM and ANQGSEA. The V end was cut by 4 bases, the J end by 6 bases, with 13 bases between. The CDR3 totals 12 residues. The DNA for the CDR3 is TGCAGCGTTGTCGTGGGAGAGGTCGAGCAGTACTTC. Translating it yields CSVVVGEVEQYF.

With regard to this clonotype: A read error may produce the germline difference seen at one junction end. V usage is TRBV7-6 and J usage is TRBJ1-4; D might be TRBD1 (6 bases). The CDR3 runs to 15 residues. Per germline, CDR1 SGHVS and CDR2 FNYEAQ. This chain's CDR3 is CASSPVGGANENLFF. CDR3 in DNA: TGTGCCAGCAGCCCCGTGGGGGGGGCTAATGAAAATCTGTTTTTT. Complete variable domain (other parts from reference TRBV7-6 and TRBJ1-4): GAGVSQSPRYKVTKRGQDVALRCDPISGHVSLYWYRQALGQGPEFLTYFNYEAQQDKSGLPNDRFSAERPEGSISTLTIQRTEQRDSAMYRCASSPVGGANENLFFGSGTQLSVL.

This clonotype counts as hyperexpanded. This chain uses TRBV2 with TRBJ1-4; 7 nucleotides agree with TRBD1. CDR1 is SNHLY, CDR2 FYNNEI, per germline. Germline trimming cut 7 bases from V and 8 bases from J; bases unmatched to any gene: 7. The CDR3 has 13 residues. For the CDR3, the DNA is TGTGCCAGCACCCTCGACAGGGAGGAAAAACTGTTTTTT. Translated, it gives CASTLDREEKLFF.